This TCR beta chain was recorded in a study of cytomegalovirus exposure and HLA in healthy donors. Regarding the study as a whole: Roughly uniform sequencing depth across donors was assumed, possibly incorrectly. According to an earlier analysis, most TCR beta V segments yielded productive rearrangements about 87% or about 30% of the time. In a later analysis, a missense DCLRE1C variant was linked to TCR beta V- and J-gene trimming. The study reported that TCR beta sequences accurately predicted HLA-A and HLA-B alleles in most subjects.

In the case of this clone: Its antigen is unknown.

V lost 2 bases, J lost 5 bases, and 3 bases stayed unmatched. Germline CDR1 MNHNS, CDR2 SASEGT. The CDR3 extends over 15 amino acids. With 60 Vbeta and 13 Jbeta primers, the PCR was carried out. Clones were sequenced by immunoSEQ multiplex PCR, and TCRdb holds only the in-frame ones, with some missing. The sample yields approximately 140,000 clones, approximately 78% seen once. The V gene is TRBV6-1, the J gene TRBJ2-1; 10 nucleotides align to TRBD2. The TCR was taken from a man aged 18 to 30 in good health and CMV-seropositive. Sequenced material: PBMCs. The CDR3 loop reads CASSELAGGHNEQFF. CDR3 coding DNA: TGTGCCAGCAGTGAATTAGCGGGAGGCCACAATGAGCAGTTCTTC.